These T cell receptor beta chains were read from a single sample in a study of CD8 T cells in Susac syndrome. One entry per CDR3 protein results from TCRdb running MiXCR on the immunoSEQ multiplex PCR reads. The table records some 190,000 distinct CDR3 sequences, roughly 93% of them present only once. Sequencing used CD4+ T cells from PBMCs. The origin of the receptors is a human donor with Susac syndrome. Each CDR3 is given with its conserved first and last residue. The size of a clone is reported for some rows only, either as once, few or many, or as a class for expanded clones.

len: 15; abundance: once; v_gene: TRBV30; j_gene: TRBJ1-1; CDR3aa: CAWSATGTRRSEAFF
len: 12; abundance: NA; v_gene: TRBV19; j_gene: TRBJ1-2; CDR3aa: CASSPREDGYTF
len: 13; abundance: once; v_gene: TRBV20-1; j_gene: TRBJ2-1; CDR3aa: CSARETGYNEQFF
len: 14; abundance: NA; v_gene: TRBV12-3/TRBV12-4; j_gene: TRBJ2-7; CDR3aa: CASIPSDGSYEQYF
len: 16; abundance: NA; v_gene: TRBV4-3; j_gene: TRBJ2-7; CDR3aa: CASSLPVTGQGREQYF
len: 14; abundance: NA; v_gene: TRBV5-8; j_gene: TRBJ2-5; CDR3aa: CASSLGATRATQYF
len: 14; abundance: once; v_gene: TRBV20-1; j_gene: TRBJ2-7; CDR3aa: CSAEGQGGWYEQYF
len: 16; abundance: NA; v_gene: TRBV6-2/TRBV6-3; j_gene: TRBJ1-1; CDR3aa: CASSREEVGLNTEAFF
len: 15; abundance: NA; v_gene: TRBV5-4; j_gene: TRBJ2-5; CDR3aa: CASSLEERQQETQYF
len: 16; abundance: NA; v_gene: TRBV9; j_gene: TRBJ2-2; CDR3aa: CASSKGQGAYTGELFF
len: 14; abundance: once; v_gene: TRBV5-1; j_gene: TRBJ2-7; CDR3aa: CASSLDRGPYEQYF
len: 15; abundance: NA; v_gene: TRBV5-1; j_gene: TRBJ2-7; CDR3aa: CASRNRQVGSYEQYF
len: 15; abundance: NA; v_gene: TRBV10-3; j_gene: TRBJ2-3; CDR3aa: CAIRTSGGSTDTQYF
len: 15; abundance: NA; v_gene: TRBV6-5; j_gene: TRBJ2-3; CDR3aa: CASSIRQGHSDTQYF
len: 15; abundance: NA; v_gene: TRBV20-1; j_gene: TRBJ1-2; CDR3aa: CSAPRGESRNYGYTF
len: 14; abundance: NA; v_gene: TRBV30; j_gene: TRBJ1-2; CDR3aa: CAWSPVPRGYGYTF
len: 16; abundance: once; v_gene: TRBV24-1; j_gene: TRBJ2-7; CDR3aa: CATSDSGTGGKYEQYF
len: 13; abundance: NA; v_gene: TRBV12-3/TRBV12-4; j_gene: TRBJ1-1; CDR3aa: CASRLDWNTEAFF
len: 18; abundance: NA; v_gene: TRBV28; j_gene: TRBJ2-3; CDR3aa: CASSPHLGLAGERYTQYF
len: 16; abundance: NA; v_gene: TRBV19; j_gene: TRBJ1-1; CDR3aa: CASSIGTGRANTEAFF
len: 18; abundance: NA; v_gene: TRBV9; j_gene: TRBJ2-5; CDR3aa: CASSVAPSGGLGQETQYF
len: 13; abundance: few; v_gene: TRBV7-8; j_gene: TRBJ2-5; CDR3aa: CASSFGSQETQYF
len: 15; abundance: NA; v_gene: TRBV20-1; j_gene: TRBJ2-5; CDR3aa: CSARVYAGGGETQYF
len: 14; abundance: NA; v_gene: TRBV20-1; j_gene: TRBJ2-2; CDR3aa: CSAPDRANTGELFF
len: 16; abundance: NA; v_gene: TRBV12-3/TRBV12-4; j_gene: TRBJ2-3; CDR3aa: CASSFTRDSITDTQYF
len: 13; abundance: NA; v_gene: TRBV4-3; j_gene: TRBJ2-3; CDR3aa: CASSQERRDLKYF
len: 12; abundance: NA; v_gene: TRBV7-2; j_gene: TRBJ2-1; CDR3aa: CASSLLGYEQFF
len: 15; abundance: NA; v_gene: TRBV5-4; j_gene: TRBJ2-7; CDR3aa: CASSLEAGPHYEQYF